Sequencing of this T cell receptor (beta chain) was carried out in a study of blood T cells in healthy people across ages. Whole-study findings and limits: Both naive CD4+ cell counts and diversity were greater in long-lived donors than in aged donors. One million T cells yielded diversity estimates that were considered underestimates.

Together with a sample-barcoded 5' primer, a J-beta primer mix was included in a second PCR lasting about 7 to 11 cycles. TCRdb reprocessed the 5' RACE reads with MiXCR, giving one entry per CDR3 protein. The sample lists some 550,000 distinct CDR3 sequences, around 50% occurring once. The CDR3 runs 14 residues. Germline lookup yields CDR1 MNHEY and CDR2 SMNVEV (reference sequence). In the case of this clonotype: The antigen is undetermined. The junction departs from germline at one end; a sequencing error may be responsible.

The genes are TRBV27 and TRBJ2-1, with D perhaps TRBD2 (7 bases). The DNA end is more similar to TRBJ2-7, so the J call may be wrong. The sequence came from an elderly man in good health. Sequences were obtained from blood. The CDR3 region has the DNA TGTGCCAGCAGTTTCGGTCGGGGGGCCTATGAGCAGTACTTC. Amino acid sequence: CASSFGRGAYEQYF.